These 27 T cell receptor beta chains share one sample of origin, sequenced in a study of T cell repertoires in ileal Crohn's disease. Time point: neoterminal ileum biopsy at postoperative endoscopy, about 6 months after surgery. Here immunoSEQ multiplex PCR was the method, and the copy in TCRdb shows in-frame clones only, minus some. The sample includes about 13,000 clones, roughly 71% seen only once; the top ten take approximately 8%. Sequences were obtained from ileal tissue. All receptors derive from an adult with Crohn's disease.

The chain combines TRBV2 with TRBJ2-7; 9 nucleotides agree with TRBD1. This CDR3 has 14 residues. From germline, CDR1 is SNHLY and CDR2 FYNNEI. Losses at the gene ends were 5 bases for V and 3 bases for J; bases not matched to a gene: 5. The CDR3 DNA sequence: TGTGCCAGCAGTTCCGGGACAGGGTTCTACGAGCAGTACTTC. Its protein product is CASSSGTGFYEQYF.

A few counts support this clone. This chain joins TRBV6-1 and TRBJ1-5, with D perhaps TRBD1 (5 bases). Trimming left V 1 base short and J 5 bases short, with 15 bases between. The CDR3 extends over 16 amino acids. Germline lookup yields CDR1 MNHNS and CDR2 SASEGT. CDR3 amino acids: CASSEDVREWDQPQHF. In DNA form, the CDR3 reads TGTGCCAGCAGTGAAGATGTCAGGGAGTGGGATCAGCCCCAGCATTTT.

The chain combines TRBV19 with TRBJ2-2, with a tentative D call TRBD2 (6 bases). This CDR3 has 16 amino acids. CDR1 is LNHDA and CDR2 is SQIVND in the germline V gene (reference sequence). Trimming shortened V by 4 bases and J by 0 bases, and 12 bases separated the two germline ends. DNA of the CDR3: TGTGCCAGTAGTAGGGTCGGGACTTCGAACACCGGGGAGCTGTTTTTT. This encodes CASSRVGTSNTGELFF.

This chain uses TRBV5-1 with TRBJ2-1; 12 nucleotides line up with TRBD2. From germline, CDR1 is SGHRS and CDR2 YFSETQ. This CDR3 comprises 20 residues. V was clipped by 7 bases and J by 0 bases; unmatched bases: 17. The CDR3 sequence is CASSRPRASGGASSYNEQFF. CDR3 DNA sequence: TGCGCCAGCTCCCGTCCGAGGGCTAGCGGGGGGGCGAGCTCCTACAATGAGCAGTTCTTC.

V and J are TRBV6-4 and TRBJ1-1; possibly TRBD1 for D (6 bases). The length of the CDR3 is 15 residues. Trimming shortened V by 0 bases and J by 1 base, and 9 bases separated the two germline ends. Germline-derived CDR1 and CDR2 are MRHNA and SNTAGT. This CDR3 is CASSDSPDRNTEAFF. CDR3 nucleotide sequence: TGTGCCAGCAGTGACTCCCCGGACAGGAACACTGAAGCTTTCTTT.

V is TRBV19 and J is TRBJ1-1, with a tentative D call TRBD1 (5 bases). V dropped 6 bases and J dropped 10 bases, with 12 bases sitting between them. The CDR3 totals 11 residues. Germline CDR1 LNHDA, CDR2 SQIVND (reference sequence). CDR3 bases: TGTGCCAGTAGCAAACTGGGGCTAGCTTTCTTT. The encoded protein is CASSKLGLAFF. Drawing the rest from reference TRBV19 and TRBJ1-1, the complete variable domain is DGGITQSPKYLFRKEGQNVTLSCEQNLNHDAMYWYRQDPGQGLRLIYYSQIVNDFQKGDIAEGYSVSREKKESFPLTVTSAQKNPTAFYLCASSKLGLAFFGQGTRLTVV.

Remarks on this clone: Different DNA sequences within this sample yield the same CDR3. The CDR3 coding sequence is TGCAGCGTGGGGGACCACAGCTCCTACGAGCAGTACTTC. Its translation: CSVGDHSSYEQYF. The chain recombines TRBV29-1 with TRBJ2-7; tentatively, D is TRBD1 or TRBD2 (5 bases each). The CDR3 totals 13 residues. The germline CDR1 and CDR2 sequences are SQVTM and ANQGSEA. Trimming took 6 bases from V and 0 from J, leaving 12 bases between them.

This clone showed up just a few times. The chain has TRBV10-3 and TRBJ2-2; D possibly corresponds to TRBD2 (6 bases). The CDR3 extends over 14 amino acids. Germline V gives CDR1 ENHRY, CDR2 SYGVKD. Trimming took off 10 bases at V and 3 bases at J, with 15 bases between the two ends. Here the CDR3 DNA reads TGTGCCACCTTGGGCGGGGTAGACACCGGGGAGCTGTTTTTT. Translated, it gives CATLGGVDTGELFF.

The J gene is TRBJ2-2, the V gene TRBV28, with D uncertain. Germline-derived CDR1 and CDR2 are MDHEN and SYDVKM. The V end lost 7 bases, the J end lost 3 bases, and 12 bases lay between the germline ends. The CDR3 has 14 residues. CDR3 nucleotide sequence: TGTGCCAGCAAATTCGGCACGGACACCGGGGAGCTGTTTTTT. Amino acids: CASKFGTDTGELFF.

The chain carries TRBV29-1 and TRBJ2-1; 8 nucleotides agree with TRBD1. The V segment lost 5 bases and the J segment 4 bases; nucleotides outside the gene matches: 7. From germline, CDR1 is SQVTM and CDR2 ANQGSEA. The CDR3 runs 14 residues. The CDR3 is CSVLPGQVYNEQFF. The CDR3 DNA follows: TGCAGCGTTCTACCGGGACAGGTATACAATGAGCAGTTCTTC.

This clone has only one observation. The chain couples TRBV27 to TRBJ2-2; D is perhaps TRBD2 (6 bases). Germline loops: CDR1 MNHEY, CDR2 SMNVEV (reference sequence). V was trimmed by 0 bases and J by 3 bases, leaving 17 bases between them. The CDR3 is 18 residues long. The CDR3 bases are TGTGCCAGCAGTTTATCGATGCGGGGTGTGGGGGACACCGGGGAGCTGTTTTTT. Its translation: CASSLSMRGVGDTGELFF.

The CDR3 protein is CASSQDRVGHYTGELFF. The DNA for the CDR3 is TGCGCCAGCAGCCAAGACCGGGTCGGGCACTACACCGGGGAGCTGTTTTTT. The rearrangement joins TRBV4-1 to TRBJ2-2, with D hard to call. Germline CDR1 reads MGHRA; CDR2 reads YSYEKL. The CDR3 is made up of 17 amino acids. Trimming shortened V by 0 bases and J by 3 bases, and 14 bases separated the two germline ends.

The CDR3 loop is CASSFRGATEAFF. The DNA of the CDR3 is TGTGCCAGCAGTTTCAGGGGAGCCACTGAAGCTTTCTTT. The chain uses TRBV2 and TRBJ1-1, with a weak D call TRBD1 (6 bases). Germline values: CDR1 SNHLY, CDR2 FYNNEI. V lost 5 bases and J lost 4, with 11 bases in between. This CDR3 region has 13 residues. The complete variable domain, with remaining parts taken from reference TRBV2 and TRBJ1-1, reads EPEVTQTPSHQVTQMGQEVILRCVPISNHLYFYWYRQILGQKVEFLVSFYNNEISEKSEIFDDQFSVERPDGSNFTLKIRSTKLEDSAMYFCASSFRGATEAFFGQGTRLTVV.

The gene calls are TRBV6-1 and TRBJ2-7; D remains ambiguous. CDR1 is MNHNS, CDR2 SASEGT, per germline. This CDR3 region has 12 residues. Between the trimmed V and J ends, which lost 7 bases and 1 base, there was a span of 8 bases. This chain's CDR3 is CASNGESYEQYF. CDR3 bases: TGTGCCAGCAACGGCGAGTCCTACGAGCAGTACTTC.

The chain carries TRBV5-6 and TRBJ2-2, with no clear D. V gave up 2 bases and J gave up 11 bases, with 7 bases separating them. CDR3 length equals 11 residues. Germline CDR1 SGHDT, CDR2 YYEEEE. Here the CDR3 reads CASSFSRELFF. Here the CDR3 DNA reads TGTGCCAGCAGCTTCTCTAGAGAGCTGTTTTTT.

Concerning this clone itself: Different DNA sequences within this sample yield the same CDR3. The chain couples TRBV27 to TRBJ1-2; D possibly corresponds to TRBD1 (6 bases). V lost 5 bases and J 0 bases, leaving 10 bases between the germline ends. Germline V lookup: CDR1 MNHEY, CDR2 SMNVEV (reference sequence). The CDR3 runs to 14 residues. The CDR3 reads CASSRRGANYGYTF. The CDR3 DNA sequence: TGTGCCAGCAGTCGCAGGGGAGCTAACTATGGCTACACCTTC.

The chain links TRBV11-3 to TRBJ2-7; possibly TRBD2 for D (6 bases). The length of the CDR3 is 15 residues. V was pared by 5 bases and J by 0 bases, with 14 bases between. Germline lookup yields CDR1 SGHNT and CDR2 YENEEA. The CDR3: CASSPGSGSSYEQYF. CDR3 nucleotide sequence: TGTGCCAGCAGCCCGGGTAGCGGAAGCTCCTACGAGCAGTACTTC. Complete variable domain (other parts from reference TRBV11-3 and TRBJ2-7): EAGVVQSPRYKIIEKKQPVAFWCNPISGHNTLYWYLQNLGQGPELLIRYENEEAVDDSQLPKDRFSAERLKGVDSTLKIQPAELGDSAVYLCASSPGSGSSYEQYFGPGTRLTVT.

The genes are TRBV11-1 and TRBJ1-2, with TRBD1 matching 9 bases. Germline CDR1 is SGHAT and CDR2 is FQDESV (reference sequence). The CDR3 runs 14 residues. V shed 5 bases, J shed 2 bases, and the junction held 3 bases outside the gene matches. CDR3 sequence (DNA): TGTGCCAGCAGCCGCGACAGGGGGAACTATGGCTACACCTTC. This sequence encodes CASSRDRGNYGYTF.

The chain carries TRBV6-5 and TRBJ1-6, with 9 positions matching TRBD1. V shed 6 bases, J shed 9 bases, and the junction held 6 bases outside the gene matches. The CDR3 runs to 14 residues. Germline V gene lookup returns CDR1 MNHEY and CDR2 SVGAGI. In DNA form, the CDR3 reads TGTGCCAGCAGGGGACAGGGAATCCGTTCACCCCTCCACTTT. Translated, it gives CASRGQGIRSPLHF.

This clone was detected only a few times. The rearrangement joins TRBV6-6 to TRBJ1-2; no definite D call. V was pared by 7 bases and J by 4 bases, with 13 bases between. The CDR3 is made up of 13 amino acids. Germline-derived CDR1 and CDR2 are MNHNY and SVGAGI (reference sequence). The CDR3 sequence is CASNPAGSYGYTF. Here the CDR3 DNA reads TGTGCCAGCAACCCCGCGGGAAGCTATGGCTACACCTTC.

V is TRBV6-1 and J is TRBJ2-5, with D possibly TRBD1 on 6 matching bases. Germline lookup yields CDR1 MNHNS and CDR2 SASEGT. Between the trimmed V and J ends, which lost 4 bases and 1 base, there was a span of 13 bases. The CDR3 spans 15 residues. DNA for the CDR3: TGTGCCAGCAGTGCTACTTTGGACAGCCAAGAGACCCAGTACTTC. Protein sequence: CASSATLDSQETQYF.

The J gene is TRBJ2-7, the V gene TRBV4-2; weak D call: TRBD2 (7 bases). Germline assignment: CDR1 LGHNA and CDR2 YNFKEQ. The V end was cut by 1 base, the J end by 4 bases, with 17 bases between. This CDR3 has 16 residues. The CDR3: CASSQVGAGEMYEQYF. In DNA, the CDR3 is TGTGCCAGCAGCCAAGTGGGGGCGGGGGAAATGTACGAGCAGTACTTC.

The chain is built from TRBV10-3 and TRBJ1-6; 7 positions agree with TRBD1. Germline V gene sequence: CDR1 ENHRY, CDR2 SYGVKD. The V and J ends lost 0 bases and 15 bases, in that order; junction bases with no gene match: 5. The CDR3 extends over 13 amino acids. The CDR3 DNA reads as TGTGCCATCAGTGAGTCCAGGGGGGCCCTCCTCCACTTT. Its protein is CAISESRGALLHF.

The chain couples TRBV5-4 to TRBJ1-1; D gene unclear. Looked up from germline, CDR1 is SGHNT and CDR2 is YYREEE (reference sequence). V lost 4 bases and J lost 8, with 12 bases in between. This CDR3 has 12 amino acids. The CDR3 sequence: CASSIDTVEAFF. CDR3 bases: TGTGCCAGCAGCATAGATACAGTAGAAGCTTTCTTT.

The table lists this clone with a few counts. This chain joins TRBV2 and TRBJ2-2, with 8 bases identical to TRBD1. The CDR3 length is 15 residues. V was pared by 5 bases and J by 3 bases, with 5 bases of the junction left unmatched. The germline V gene has CDR1 SNHLY and CDR2 FYNNEI. CDR3 bases: TGTGCCAGCAGTCAACAGGGGGTGGACACCGGGGAGCTGTTTTTT. It encodes CASSQQGVDTGELFF.

This clone was counted only a few times. V gene TRBV14 combines with J gene TRBJ2-7; maybe TRBD2 (5 bases). CDR3 length equals 18 residues. CDR1 is SGHDN and CDR2 is FVKESK in the germline V gene. V gave up 2 bases and J gave up 4 bases, with 24 bases separating them. The CDR3 is CASSQPEIRRRGWYEQYF. The CDR3 DNA reads TGTGCCAGCAGCCAACCGGAGATCAGACGACGAGGGTGGTACGAGCAGTACTTC.

The chain is built from TRBV5-4 and TRBJ2-3; D is ambiguous. The V gene's germline CDR1 is SGHNT and CDR2 YYREEE (reference sequence). CDR3 length: 14 residues. V was trimmed by 1 base and J by 2 bases, leaving 8 bases between them. CDR3 residues: CASSLRSYTDTQYF. CDR3 sequence (DNA): TGTGCCAGCAGCTTGCGGTCTTACACAGATACGCAGTATTTT.